The next 29 T cell receptor beta chains were all read from a single sample in a study of OX40 agonist ivuxolimab in advanced cancers. Assay used: immunoSEQ multiplex PCR; TCRdb lists only in-frame clones, some missing. The sample lists over 75,000 clones, around 90% seen once, with 1% to 1.3% in the top ten. This material consisted of CD4+ or CD8+ T cells sorted from blood, taken in a trial of the OX40 agonist ivuxolimab. These receptors were obtained from an adult with an advanced solid tumor such as melanoma, head and neck, liver or kidney cancer.

This clone has only a few counts. The chain employs TRBV19 and TRBJ2-7; D is perhaps TRBD1 (5 bases). The germline V gene has CDR1 LNHDA and CDR2 SQIVND (reference sequence). The V and J ends lost 6 bases and 3 bases respectively, with 18 bases between them. This CDR3 spans 15 amino acids. The CDR3 DNA sequence: TGTGCCAGTAGCCCCGGACACTTGATGGGCTACGAGCAGTACTTC. It translates to CASSPGHLMGYEQYF.

The genes are TRBV9 and TRBJ2-2, with TRBD2 as a possible D gene (5 bases). The CDR3 has 14 amino acids. From germline, CDR1 is SGDLS and CDR2 YYNGEE. Trimming left V 6 bases short and J 4 bases short, with 13 bases between. The CDR3: CASNRLPSTGELFF. The CDR3 DNA follows: TGTGCCAGCAACCGACTACCGAGCACCGGGGAGCTGTTTTTT.

The V gene is TRBV7-2, the J gene TRBJ1-3, with no clear D. Germline-derived CDR1 and CDR2 are SGHTA and FQGNSA. The CDR3 length is 12 residues. The V end was cut by 5 bases, the J end by 4 bases, with 6 bases between. The DNA for the CDR3 is TGTGCCAGCAGCCCGACAGGAAACACCATATATTTT. It is translated as CASSPTGNTIYF.

This sequence joins TRBV6-1 and TRBJ1-6, with 9 bases lining up with TRBD1. The CDR3 covers 15 residues. Germline values: CDR1 MNHNS, CDR2 SASEGT. V dropped 4 bases and J dropped 12; count of bases not matched to a gene: 10. The CDR3 DNA follows: TGTGCCAGCAGTGTACTACAGGGGGCGGGTGGACCCCTCCACTTT. Protein product: CASSVLQGAGGPLHF.

The rearrangement links TRBV9 to TRBJ2-2; 9 bases align to TRBD2. CDR1 is SGDLS and CDR2 is YYNGEE in the germline V gene. V was clipped by 0 bases and J by 3 bases; unmatched bases: 6. The CDR3 is made up of 17 amino acids. CDR3 loop: CASSVGLAGSDTGELFF. The CDR3 DNA sequence: TGTGCCAGCAGCGTAGGCCTAGCGGGATCAGACACCGGGGAGCTGTTTTTT.

The chain combines TRBV7-2 with TRBJ2-7; the D is unclear. This CDR3 contains 11 residues. Trimming shortened V by 6 bases and J by 6 bases, and 9 bases separated the two germline ends. The germline CDR1 and CDR2 sequences are SGHTA and FQGNSA. CDR3 amino acids: CASSQWVEQYF. The DNA for the CDR3 is TGTGCCAGCAGTCAATGGGTCGAGCAGTACTTC.

The V and J genes are TRBV28 and TRBJ2-1; D is possibly TRBD1 (6 bases). This CDR3 is 15 amino acids long. Germline-derived CDR1 and CDR2 are MDHEN and SYDVKM. Trimming shortened V by 4 bases and J by 3 bases, and 13 bases separated the two germline ends. This CDR3 reads CASSSGDKNYNEQFF. In nucleotides, the CDR3 is TGTGCCAGCAGTTCCGGGGACAAAAACTACAATGAGCAGTTCTTC. The full variable domain, with the rest looked up from reference TRBV28 and TRBJ2-1, is DVKVTQSSRYLVKRTGEKVFLECVQDMDHENMFWYRQDPGLGLRLIYFSYDVKMKEKGDIPEGYSVSREKKERFSLILESASTNQTSMYLCASSSGDKNYNEQFFGPGTRLTVL.

V gene TRBV4-1 combines with J gene TRBJ1-4; 7 bases align to TRBD1. Germline V lookup: CDR1 MGHRA, CDR2 YSYEKL. V dropped 4 bases and J dropped 0; count of bases not matched to a gene: 5. CDR3 length equals 16 residues. Written as DNA, the CDR3 is TGCGCCAGCAGCCCGGACAGGACTGCAACTAATGAAAAACTGTTTTTT. It encodes CASSPDRTATNEKLFF.

Worth noting for this clone: The junction and the germline gene differ at one end; a read error may be behind it. The chain uses TRBV5-1 and TRBJ2-1; 10 positions match TRBD2. Per germline, CDR1 SGHRS and CDR2 YFSETQ. The CDR3 contains 17 residues. CDR3 DNA: TGCGCCAGCAGCTTGGCAGGGACTAGCGAAGGATTCAGTGAGCAGCTCTTC. Translated, it gives CASSLAGTSEGFSEQLF.

The J gene is TRBJ2-3, the V gene TRBV4-1; D may be TRBD1 or TRBD2 (5 bases each). V shed 1 base and J shed 6 bases, with 11 bases lying between them. This CDR3 contains 14 residues. The germline gives CDR1 MGHRA, CDR2 YSYEKL. CDR3 DNA: TGCGCCAGCAGCCAAGGGGACCTCTGGGATACGCAGTATTTT. Translating gives CASSQGDLWDTQYF.

J is TRBJ1-5 and V is TRBV19; a weak D match, TRBD1 (5 bases). The CDR3 has 14 residues. Trimming took off 5 bases at V and 3 bases at J, with 11 bases between the two ends. Germline V gene sequence: CDR1 LNHDA, CDR2 SQIVND (reference sequence). CDR3 sequence: CASSLGTSNQPQHF. The CDR3 DNA is TGTGCCAGTAGTTTGGGGACGTCCAATCAGCCCCAGCATTTT.

This rearrangement joins TRBV7-9 to TRBJ2-5; 7 bases are shared with TRBD2. V gave up 3 bases and J gave up 5 bases; unmatched junction bases: 3. The CDR3 runs to 13 residues. Looked up from germline, CDR1 is SEHNR and CDR2 is FQNEAQ (reference sequence). In DNA, the CDR3 is TGTGCCAGCAGCTTGACTAGCACGGAGACCCAGTACTTC. This translates into CASSLTSTETQYF.

The J gene is TRBJ1-1, the V gene TRBV7-9; D gene ambiguous. The germline CDR1 and CDR2 sequences are SEHNR and FQNEAQ (reference sequence). Trimming stripped 6 bases from V and 7 bases from J, with 12 bases between. The CDR3 extends over 12 amino acids. In nucleotides, the CDR3 is TGTGCCAGCAGTACCACCGGGATTGAAGCTTTCTTT. Protein product: CASSTTGIEAFF.

The chain joins TRBV18 to TRBJ2-5; 7 nucleotides align to TRBD2. CDR3 length equals 13 residues. The ends lost 3 bases at V and 2 bases at J; junction bases unmatched: 0. Germline values: CDR1 KGHSH, CDR2 LQKENI. CDR3: CASSPGLQETQYF. CDR3 nucleotide sequence: TGTGCCAGCTCACCGGGACTACAAGAGACCCAGTACTTC.

The gene calls are TRBV29-1 and TRBJ2-3, with 7 bases that match TRBD1. CDR1 SQVTM and CDR2 ANQGSEA come from the germline V gene. The CDR3 loop spans 14 amino acids. J lost 2 bases, V lost 6 bases, and 8 bases had no gene match. The CDR3: CSVRRQGDTDTQYF. The CDR3 DNA follows: TGCAGCGTCCGACGACAGGGAGACACAGATACGCAGTATTTT.

This clone came up a few times. Compared with germline, one end of the junction differs, possibly owing to a read error. The chain couples TRBV18 to TRBJ1-1, with 9 nucleotides matching TRBD1. The CDR3 has 13 residues. Germline assignment: CDR1 KGHSH and CDR2 LQKENI. The CDR3 protein is CASSGTGNSEAFF. CDR3 nucleotides: TGTGCCAGCTCAGGGACAGGGAACTCTGAAGCTTTCTTT.

The chain uses TRBV28 and TRBJ1-2; D possibly corresponds to TRBD1 (5 bases). V lost 3 bases and J 5 bases, leaving 10 bases between the germline ends. Germline CDR1 reads MDHEN; CDR2 reads SYDVKM. The CDR3 extends over 13 amino acids. The chain's CDR3 is CASSFPGTYGYTF. The CDR3 DNA reads TGTGCCAGCAGTTTCCCCGGGACGTATGGCTACACCTTC.

The chain uses TRBV6-1 and TRBJ1-5; perhaps TRBD1 as D (5 bases). Germline values: CDR1 MNHNS, CDR2 SASEGT. The V and J ends lost 7 bases and 5 bases respectively, with 15 bases between them. The CDR3 contains 14 residues. Here the CDR3 DNA reads TGTGCCAGCAAGGAAGGCGGAGGGGATCAGCCCCAGCATTTT. The encoded protein is CASKEGGGDQPQHF.

CDR3 in amino acids: CASSPGTVAAYEQYF. CDR3 coding DNA: TGCGCCAGCAGCCCAGGGACAGTTGCTGCCTACGAGCAGTACTTC. The rearrangement links TRBV5-1 to TRBJ2-7, with TRBD1 identical over 7 bases. There are 15 residues in the CDR3. Trimming removed 4 bases from V and 2 bases from J; junction bases left unmatched: 9. Looked up from germline, CDR1 is SGHRS and CDR2 is YFSETQ.

The chain joins TRBV7-9 to TRBJ2-1; TRBD1 is a possible D gene (6 bases). The CDR3 consists of 14 residues. V was trimmed by 5 bases and J by 15 bases, leaving 23 bases between them. Germline CDR1 reads SEHNR; CDR2 reads FQNEAQ (reference sequence). In DNA, the CDR3 is TGTGCCAGCAGCCTGAAAAAGGGACACTTCGATGGGTTCTTC. It translates to CASSLKKGHFDGFF. The full variable domain, in which reference TRBV7-9 and TRBJ2-1 provide the parts outside the CDR3, is DTGVSQNPRHKITKRGQNVTFRCDPISEHNRLYWYRQTLGQGPEFLTYFQNEAQLEKSRLLSDRFSAERPKGSFSTLEIQRTEQGDSAMYLCASSLKKGHFDGFFGPGTRLTVL.

The genes are TRBV4-2 and TRBJ2-2, with 7 bases lining up with TRBD2. Trimming removed 3 bases from V and 1 base from J; junction bases left unmatched: 8. The CDR3 sequence is 17 residues long. Per the germline V gene, CDR1 is LGHNA and CDR2 is YNFKEQ. CDR3 in DNA: TGTGCCAGCAGCCACGAATCTAGCGGACTGAACACCGGGGAGCTGTTTTTT. The encoded protein is CASSHESSGLNTGELFF.

This sequence joins TRBV5-1 and TRBJ1-3, with 9 bases that match TRBD1. The CDR3 runs 15 residues. With V trimmed by 4 bases and J by 2 bases, 4 bases remained unmatched. Germline CDR1 and CDR2: SGHRS and YFSETQ. The CDR3 DNA follows: TGCGCCAGCAGCCCGGGACAGGGAACTGGAAACACCATATATTTT. Translated: CASSPGQGTGNTIYF. The full variable domain, its missing parts supplied by reference TRBV5-1 and TRBJ1-3, is KAGVTQTPRYLIKTRGQQVTLSCSPISGHRSVSWYQQTPGQGLQFLFEYFSETQRNKGNFPGRFSGRQFSNSRSEMNVSTLELGDSALYLCASSPGQGTGNTIYFGEGSWLTVV.

This clone was seen once. The chain links TRBV11-2 to TRBJ2-7; D is undetermined. V was cut by 3 bases and J by 2 bases, with 14 bases left in between. Per the germline V gene, CDR1 is SGHAT and CDR2 is FQNNGV. The CDR3 spans 15 residues. This chain's CDR3 is CASSFNSLITYEQYF. DNA for the CDR3: TGTGCCAGCAGCTTCAATTCCCTTATAACCTACGAGCAGTACTTC.

V gene TRBV6-6 combines with J gene TRBJ2-3; D is uncertain. V was trimmed by 5 bases and J by 0 bases, leaving 0 bases between them. The germline V gene has CDR1 MNHNY and CDR2 SVGAGI (reference sequence). This CDR3 is 11 amino acids long. As DNA, the CDR3 is TGTGCCAGCAGTAGCACAGATACGCAGTATTTT. Translated: CASSSTDTQYF.

The chain carries TRBV28 and TRBJ1-1, with D maybe TRBD1 (6 bases). V dropped 7 bases and J dropped 4 bases, with 22 bases sitting between them. Looked up from germline, CDR1 is MDHEN and CDR2 is SYDVKM. The CDR3 has 16 amino acids. CDR3 sequence reads: CASKVRTAFVGTEAFF. The CDR3 nucleotides read TGTGCCAGCAAGGTCAGGACAGCCTTTGTGGGCACTGAAGCTTTCTTT.

J is TRBJ2-2 and V is TRBV5-1, with 11 bases aligning to TRBD1. This CDR3 region has 16 residues. Looked up from germline, CDR1 is SGHRS and CDR2 is YFSETQ. Trimming at V came to 4 bases and at J to 2 bases, leaving 4 bases not matched to a gene. The CDR3 sequence: CASSTGQGVNTGELFF. The CDR3 nucleotides are TGCGCCAGCAGCACGGGACAGGGGGTTAACACCGGGGAGCTGTTTTTT.

The V and J genes are TRBV2 and TRBJ1-1; D is undetermined. The CDR3 length is 11 residues. V lost 7 bases and J lost 0, with 3 bases in between. Germline CDR1 SNHLY, CDR2 FYNNEI. CDR3 amino acids: CASTMNTEAFF. CDR3 nucleotide sequence: TGTGCCAGCACCATGAACACTGAAGCTTTCTTT.

The chain employs TRBV9 and TRBJ2-5; TRBD1 aligns across 10 bases. CDR3 size: 15 residues. With V trimmed by 3 bases and J by 2 bases, 4 bases remained unmatched. The germline V gene has CDR1 SGDLS and CDR2 YYNGEE. The CDR3 bases are TGTGCCAGCAGCGCAGACAGGGGGCGGCAAGAGACCCAGTACTTC. It yields the protein CASSADRGRQETQYF.

The rearrangement joins TRBV28 to TRBJ2-3; 12 bases align to TRBD2. Per germline, CDR1 MDHEN and CDR2 SYDVKM. This CDR3 spans 16 amino acids. The junction had 6 bases not matched to a gene; V was cut back by 5 bases and J by 3 bases. The chain's CDR3 is CASSETSGRITDTQYF. The CDR3 nucleotides are TGTGCCAGCAGTGAGACTAGCGGGAGAATTACAGATACGCAGTATTTT.